This T cell receptor beta chain came from a study of shared clonotypes between healthy human individuals. In regard to this clone: Its specificity is not known.

This CDR3 spans 15 amino acids. V lost 6 bases and J 3 bases, leaving 14 bases between the germline ends. CDR1 and CDR2 (germline): MDHEN, SYDVKM. Study findings and constraints: The study sampled only blood, and tissue repertoires likely differ.

Assay: immunoSEQ multiplex PCR; the TCRdb copy retains only in-frame clones and omits some. This repertoire shows about 1.1 million clones, about four fifths found once; its top ten account for 0.6% to 0.75%. The sample was memory CD4+ T cells from PBMCs. Documented subset: CD45RA-negative fraction. The chain carries TRBV28 and TRBJ2-2; D possibly corresponds to TRBD1 (7 bases). The sequence was obtained from a young man in good health. Some clones in this sample may be carry-over from other donors' samples. CDR3 sequence (DNA): TGTGCCAGCAGCACAGGGGACTGGTACACCGGGGAGCTGTTTTTT. Its translation: CASSTGDWYTGELFF.